The text below deals with one T cell receptor beta chain. The antigen is undetermined. The entry originates in a study of T cell responses to AZD1222 COVID-19 vaccine. Study-wide results and caveats: Targets within unmutated variant regions were reportedly found for nearly half of spike-specific TCRs.

The repertoire was sequenced with immunoSEQ multiplex PCR; TCRdb's copy has only in-frame clones and lacks some. The sample includes 150,000 to 200,000 clones, about 85% of them seen just once. Germline V gene lookup returns CDR1 SGHDN and CDR2 FVKESK. V lost 4 bases, J lost 5 bases, and 14 bases lay in between. The CDR3 is 14 residues long. This sequence originates from an adult in good health. This chain links TRBV14 with TRBJ2-5, with D uncertain. The sequences come from peripheral blood, collected on day 0 of AZD1222 vaccination. Here the CDR3 reads CASSRAPLGETQYF. The CDR3 bases are TGTGCCAGCAGCCGAGCCCCCTTAGGGGAGACCCAGTACTTC.